Presented here are 13 T cell receptor beta chains from one specimen sequenced in a study of long-term antiretroviral therapy in people with HIV. It was version v3.0 of the immunoSEQ assay that was run at survey level. TCRdb's table, derived via immunoSEQ multiplex PCR, lists solely in-frame clones and lacks some. This sample has 21,000 or so clones; roughly 82% occur once, and the top ten carry around 5%. The sequences come from unsorted PBMCs, collected 0.3 years after starting antiretroviral therapy. All receptors come from a man aged 50 to 59 with HIV.

This rearrangement joins TRBV5-5 to TRBJ1-4; possibly TRBD1 for D (5 bases). V dropped 1 base and J dropped 2 bases, with 9 bases sitting between them. Looked up from germline, CDR1 is SGHKS and CDR2 is YYEKEE (reference sequence). The length of the CDR3 is 15 residues. In nucleotides, the CDR3 is TGTGCCAGCAGCTTGAACGGGGGGACTAATGAAAAACTGTTTTTT. Translated: CASSLNGGTNEKLFF.

The gene calls are TRBV19 and TRBJ2-3; D is perhaps TRBD2 (6 bases). The CDR3 runs 15 residues. Between the trimmed V and J ends, which lost 1 base and 9 bases, there was a span of 17 bases. Germline CDR1 LNHDA, CDR2 SQIVND (reference sequence). CDR3 region: CASSIAPGAPATQYF. CDR3 nucleotides: TGTGCCAGTAGTATAGCCCCGGGAGCCCCCGCGACGCAGTATTTT.

CDR3 DNA sequence: TGCGCCAGCTCGATGACAGGGGGCGATGAAAAACTGTTTTTT. Amino acid sequence: CASSMTGGDEKLFF. The rearrangement uses TRBV5-1 and TRBJ1-4, with 10 positions matching TRBD1. The CDR3 consists of 14 residues. Germline V CDR1 and CDR2: SGHRS, YFSETQ. Unmatched junction bases numbered 6, after V lost 7 bases and J lost 6 bases.

The CDR3 loop is CASSLRTFIGRPSTDTQYF. The CDR3 nucleotides are TGTGCCAGTAGTCTTAGGACTTTTATTGGAAGGCCTAGCACAGATACGCAGTATTTT. This rearrangement joins TRBV19 to TRBJ2-3; D may be TRBD2 (5 bases). Germline V CDR1 and CDR2: LNHDA, SQIVND (reference sequence). Trimming shortened V by 5 bases and J by 0 bases, and 24 bases separated the two germline ends. This CDR3 has 19 residues.

DNA for the CDR3: TGTGCCAGCAGTACAGCAGGGGAGGCCTCCTACGAGCAGTACTTC. This codes for CASSTAGEASYEQYF. The chain uses TRBV6-6 and TRBJ2-7; D assignment may be TRBD1 or TRBD2 (6 bases each). V gave up 5 bases and J gave up 0 bases, with 14 bases separating them. The CDR3 extends over 15 amino acids. The germline CDR1 and CDR2 sequences are MNHNY and SVGAGI (reference sequence).

The gene calls are TRBV11-2 and TRBJ1-2; 11 bases fit TRBD1. V trimming: 6 bases; J trimming: 3 bases; junction bases outside the gene matches: 12. The CDR3 length is 17 residues. Germline loops: CDR1 SGHAT, CDR2 FQNNGV. CDR3 sequence: CASRPLTRTGGHYGYTF. The CDR3 bases are TGTGCCAGCAGGCCGCTAACTCGGACAGGGGGCCACTATGGCTACACCTTC.

The V call is TRBV4-3, the J call TRBJ1-5; tentative D call: TRBD1 (6 bases). V was pared by 4 bases and J by 1 base, with 20 bases between. The CDR3 totals 18 residues. Germline V gene data show CDR1 as LGHNA and CDR2 as YSLEER. The chain's CDR3 is CASSLRPLGAQSNQPQHF. The DNA of the CDR3 is TGCGCCAGCAGCCTTCGTCCCCTGGGGGCGCAGAGCAATCAGCCCCAGCATTTT.

The chain combines TRBV5-1 with TRBJ2-7; D possibly corresponds to TRBD2 (5 bases). Trimming left V 5 bases short and J 5 bases short, with 20 bases between. The CDR3 is 15 amino acids. Germline values: CDR1 SGHRS, CDR2 YFSETQ. CDR3 region: CASSPAPDWFNEQYF. The CDR3 nucleotides are TGCGCCAGCAGTCCTGCCCCGGACTGGTTCAACGAGCAGTACTTC.

The chain is built from TRBV6-1 and TRBJ2-7; TRBD1 aligns across 12 bases. Per germline, CDR1 MNHNS and CDR2 SASEGT. The V and J ends lost 1 base and 7 bases, in that order; junction bases with no gene match: 8. The CDR3 is made up of 16 amino acids. CDR3 amino acids: CASSEVGGDRGQEQYF. As DNA, the CDR3 is TGTGCCAGCAGTGAAGTAGGCGGGGACAGGGGGCAAGAGCAGTACTTC.

Concerning this clone: At one end the junction does not follow the germline gene, possibly because of a read error. The identical CDR3 is also encoded by other nucleotide sequences in the sample. The chain recombines TRBV18 with TRBJ2-7; 9 bases fit TRBD1. CDR1 is KGHSH, CDR2 LQKENI, per germline. The CDR3 is made up of 15 amino acids. The CDR3 bases are TGTGCCAGCTCCCCACCCGGACAGGGGATTTACGAGCAGTACTTC. This translates into CASSPPGQGIYEQYF.

The chain links TRBV7-6 to TRBJ1-2, with a possible D match to TRBD1 (5 bases). Trimming took off 6 bases at V and 4 bases at J, with 12 bases between the two ends. CDR3 length equals 13 residues. Germline CDR1 is SGHVS and CDR2 is FNYEAQ. Here the CDR3 reads CASSYGTGYGYTF. CDR3 in DNA: TGTGCCAGCAGTTACGGGACGGGCTATGGCTACACCTTC.

V is TRBV9 and J is TRBJ1-4, with a possible D match to TRBD1 (6 bases). Trimming removed 1 base at V and 6 bases at J, with 10 bases between. This CDR3 region has 14 residues. Germline V gene lookup returns CDR1 SGDLS and CDR2 YYNGEE. The CDR3: CASSVTGGDEKLFF. CDR3 bases: TGTGCCAGCAGCGTAACTGGGGGCGATGAAAAACTGTTTTTT.

The chain is built from TRBV27 and TRBJ1-4; D call uncertain. This CDR3 is built from 14 residues. V was clipped by 8 bases and J by 0 bases, with 10 bases between them. Germline values: CDR1 MNHEY, CDR2 SMNVEV (reference sequence). CDR3 loop: CASSYSATNEKLFF. The CDR3 DNA reads as TGTGCCAGCTCCTACAGCGCAACTAATGAAAAACTGTTTTTT.